The 26 T cell receptor beta chains given below trace back to one sample, sequenced in a study of T cells after yellow fever vaccination. Each CDR3 protein is one row after TCRdb ran MiXCR on the 5' RACE reads. The profile shows about 300,000 distinct CDR3 sequences, around 7% of them singletons. This specimen consisted of PBMCs, obtained about 41 days after the first yellow fever vaccination. These receptors came from a man younger than 35 who received the YFV17D yellow fever vaccine.

This clonotype has only a few counts. The V call is TRBV5-1, the J call TRBJ2-1, with unresolved D. This CDR3 has 16 amino acids. Germline loops: CDR1 SGHRS, CDR2 YFSETQ. V dropped 2 bases and J dropped 7 bases, with 19 bases sitting between them. In DNA form, the CDR3 reads TGCGCCAGCAGCTTCACTTGGATTCGGAGAGAGAATGAGCAGTTCTTC. Translating it yields CASSFTWIRRENEQFF.

The chain is built from TRBV20-1 and TRBJ2-3; D perhaps matches TRBD1 (5 bases). The CDR3 spans 12 residues. V shed 2 bases and J shed 9 bases, with 12 bases lying between them. The germline CDR1 and CDR2 sequences are DFQATT and SNEGSKA (reference sequence). Here the CDR3 reads CSARLTSGTQYF. The CDR3 region has the DNA TGCAGTGCTAGATTGACTTCAGGGACGCAGTATTTT.

This clonotype was counted between two and nine times. The V and J genes are TRBV30 and TRBJ1-5, with D perhaps TRBD1 (6 bases). The CDR3 has 16 amino acids. Trimming pared 1 base from V and 4 bases from J, leaving 17 bases between. Germline CDR1 and CDR2: GTSNPN and SVGIG (reference sequence). Here the CDR3 reads CAWSGGAGAGNQPQHF. CDR3 in DNA: TGTGCCTGGAGTGGGGGGGCAGGCGCGGGGAATCAGCCCCAGCATTTT.

The CDR3 loop reads CSALRGALSYEQYF. The CDR3 DNA reads TGCAGTGCTCTTCGGGGCGCATTATCGTACGAGCAGTACTTC. The gene calls are TRBV20-1 and TRBJ2-7, with D perhaps matching TRBD1 or TRBD2 (5 bases each). V gave up 5 bases and J gave up 4 bases, with 18 bases separating them. Germline CDR1 reads DFQATT; CDR2 reads SNEGSKA (reference sequence). CDR3 length equals 14 residues.

This clonotype was picked up a small number of times. The chain recombines TRBV9 with TRBJ2-2; D gene ambiguous. From germline, CDR1 is SGDLS and CDR2 YYNGEE. V was shortened by 3 bases and J by 4 bases, with 7 bases between the two germline ends. The CDR3 consists of 13 residues. The CDR3 loop is CASSASLTGELFF. The CDR3 nucleotides read TGTGCCAGCAGCGCCAGTCTCACCGGGGAGCTGTTTTTT. Full variable domain (outside the CDR3, taken from reference TRBV9 and TRBJ2-2): DSGVTQTPKHLITATGQRVTLRCSPRSGDLSVYWYQQSLDQGLQFLIQYYNGEERAKGNILERFSAQQFPDLHSELNLSSLELGDSALYFCASSASLTGELFFGEGSRLTVL.

This clonotype was observed a few times. The J gene is TRBJ1-5, the V gene TRBV5-1; the match to TRBD1 covers 8 bases. The V and J ends lost 4 bases and 2 bases, in that order; junction bases with no gene match: 2. The length of the CDR3 is 14 residues. Germline lookup yields CDR1 SGHRS and CDR2 YFSETQ. The CDR3 region is CASSVTGGNQPQHF. The CDR3 nucleotides are TGCGCCAGCAGCGTGACAGGGGGCAATCAGCCCCAGCATTTT. The variable domain in full, with the rest retrieved from reference TRBV5-1 and TRBJ1-5, is KAGVTQTPRYLIKTRGQQVTLSCSPISGHRSVSWYQQTPGQGLQFLFEYFSETQRNKGNFPGRFSGRQFSNSRSEMNVSTLELGDSALYLCASSVTGGNQPQHFGDGTRLSIL.

This clonotype occurred many times. This sequence joins TRBV5-1 and TRBJ2-7; D not resolved. V lost 1 base to trimming and J lost 6 bases, with 11 bases between them. Germline V gene data show CDR1 as SGHRS and CDR2 as YFSETQ. The CDR3 runs to 13 residues. CDR3 nucleotide sequence: TGCGCCAGCAGCTTGCTAAGTGCTACCGAGCAGTACGTC. Translating it yields CASSLLSATEQYV.

The chain employs TRBV6-2 or TRBV6-3 and TRBJ1-6; D not certain. Trimming removed 8 bases at V and 6 bases at J, with 17 bases between. There are 15 residues in the CDR3. Germline V CDR1 and CDR2: MNHEY, SVGEGT. CDR3 nucleotide sequence: TGTGCCAGCGCCACCCCTCGGGATTTTAATTCACCCCTCCACTTT. It is translated as CASATPRDFNSPLHF.

This clonotype was seen only a few times. The chain couples TRBV20-1 to TRBJ1-5; the match to TRBD1 covers 9 bases. This CDR3 region has 16 residues. V shed 4 bases, J shed 5 bases, and the junction held 12 bases outside the gene matches. Germline CDR1 DFQATT, CDR2 SNEGSKA (reference sequence). The chain's CDR3 is CSATLKDRGRDQPQHF. In DNA form, the CDR3 reads TGCAGTGCTACCTTGAAGGACAGGGGCAGGGATCAGCCCCAGCATTTT.

The rearrangement joins TRBV28 to TRBJ2-3; D is uncertain. Germline V gives CDR1 MDHEN, CDR2 SYDVKM. The CDR3 covers 15 residues. The V end lost 3 bases, the J end lost 0 bases, and 10 bases lay between the germline ends. The DNA of the CDR3 is TGTGCCAGCAGTTTTTCGGTGTCAAGCACAGATACGCAGTATTTT. It encodes CASSFSVSSTDTQYF.

In its sample, this clonotype was seen a few times. The gene calls are TRBV29-1 and TRBJ2-4; no clear D. This CDR3 region has 13 residues. V lost 1 base to trimming and J lost 11 bases, with 15 bases between them. Germline V lookup: CDR1 SQVTM, CDR2 ANQGSEA. In DNA, the CDR3 is TGCAGCGTTGAAGTTGGGGTCAGGAAGGTTCAGTACTTC. It is translated as CSVEVGVRKVQYF.

Only a few counts were recorded for this clonotype. The rearrangement links TRBV6-5 to TRBJ1-2; D gene uncertain. CDR1 and CDR2 (germline): MNHEY, SVGAGI. V gave up 2 bases and J gave up 2 bases, with 6 bases separating them. The CDR3 loop spans 13 amino acids. CDR3 DNA sequence: TGTGCCAGCAGTTACGCGCCGAACTATGGCTACACCTTC. It specifies CASSYAPNYGYTF.

Regarding this clonotype: The germline gene is not matched at one end of the junction; a read error may be the cause. This rearrangement joins TRBV28 to TRBJ2-5; D remains ambiguous. Germline V lookup: CDR1 MDHEN, CDR2 SYDVKM. CDR3 length: 12 residues. For the CDR3, the DNA is TGTGCCAGCAGACCCGACTCCCGGAAAGTCTTCTTC. Translated: CASRPDSRKVFF.

The genes are TRBV5-1 and TRBJ2-1; 8 nucleotides align to TRBD2. With 1 base clipped from V and 5 bases from J, the junction kept 2 bases outside the gene matches. Germline V gives CDR1 SGHRS, CDR2 YFSETQ. This CDR3 has 14 amino acids. The DNA of the CDR3 is TGCGCCAGCAGCTTGACTAGCGGAAACAATGAGCAGTTCTTC. This translates into CASSLTSGNNEQFF. Full variable domain (outside the CDR3, taken from reference TRBV5-1 and TRBJ2-1): KAGVTQTPRYLIKTRGQQVTLSCSPISGHRSVSWYQQTPGQGLQFLFEYFSETQRNKGNFPGRFSGRQFSNSRSEMNVSTLELGDSALYLCASSLTSGNNEQFFGPGTRLTVL.

This clonotype was observed a handful of times. The V call is TRBV30, the J call TRBJ2-2; TRBD2 is a possible D gene (6 bases). Germline V gene lookup returns CDR1 GTSNPN and CDR2 SVGIG (reference sequence). This CDR3 comprises 12 residues. V was trimmed by 1 base and J by 6 bases, leaving 6 bases between them. In DNA, the CDR3 is TGTGCCTGGAGTGGGGGGGCCGGGGAGCTGTTTTTT. The encoded protein is CAWSGGAGELFF.

The sample holds a few counts of this clonotype. V gene TRBV24-1 combines with J gene TRBJ1-2, with 7 bases matching TRBD1. CDR3 length: 15 amino acids. J was trimmed by 8 bases and V by 3 bases; bases with no gene match: 11. Germline loops: CDR1 KGHDR, CDR2 SFDVKD. The CDR3 nucleotides are TGTGCCACCAGTGATCCCCTGGGCACAGGGGACGGCTACACCTTC. It encodes CATSDPLGTGDGYTF.

This rearrangement joins TRBV20-1 to TRBJ1-5; D is unresolved. With 4 bases removed from V and 4 bases from J, the gap between germline ends came to 14 bases. CDR3 length: 14 residues. Germline CDR1 DFQATT, CDR2 SNEGSKA (reference sequence). CDR3 loop: CSATAVDGNQPQHF. CDR3 in DNA: TGCAGTGCTACCGCCGTTGACGGAAATCAGCCCCAGCATTTT.

This clonotype has more than one count but fewer than ten. The chain couples TRBV29-1 to TRBJ2-3; 12 nucleotides match TRBD2. This CDR3 region has 14 residues. Looked up from germline, CDR1 is SQVTM and CDR2 is ANQGSEA. V shed 7 bases and J 3 bases; nucleotides not matched to a gene: 5. The CDR3 nucleotides are TGCAGCGCCGCACTAGCGGGGGGAACAGATACGCAGTATTTT. This encodes CSAALAGGTDTQYF.

This clonotype was recorded many times. The chain carries TRBV20-1 and TRBJ2-7, with TRBD2 as a possible D gene (6 bases). V lost 1 base and J 1 base, leaving 20 bases between the germline ends. The V gene's germline CDR1 is DFQATT and CDR2 SNEGSKA (reference sequence). The CDR3 spans 17 residues. CDR3 residues: CSARVPLGRGRSYEQYV. In nucleotides, the CDR3 is TGCAGTGCTAGAGTGCCCCTTGGGCGGGGCCGATCCTACGAGCAGTACGTC.

This chain uses TRBV7-8 with TRBJ2-7; TRBD2 aligns across 8 bases. Germline V CDR1 and CDR2: SGHVS, FQNEAQ. CDR3 size: 15 residues. Trimming took 5 bases from V and 2 from J; bases not matched to a gene: 8. Here the CDR3 reads CASSAPGGPAYEQYF. Here the CDR3 DNA reads TGTGCCAGCAGCGCCCCGGGGGGGCCGGCCTACGAGCAGTACTTC. Filled out from reference TRBV7-8 and TRBJ2-7, the complete variable domain reads GAGVSQSPRYKVAKRGQDVALRCDPISGHVSLFWYQQALGQGPEFLTYFQNEAQLDKSGLPSDRFFAERPEGSVSTLKIQRTQQEDSAVYLCASSAPGGPAYEQYFGPGTRLTVT.

This chain connects TRBV18 to TRBJ1-2; D perhaps matches TRBD1 (5 bases). The V gene lost 4 bases and the J gene lost 6 bases, with 15 bases spanning the gap. CDR3 size: 14 residues. Germline CDR1 KGHSH, CDR2 LQKENI. The DNA of the CDR3 is TGTGCCAGCTCACTTCAAGCCCCGGGGCATGGCTACACCTTC. Amino acid sequence: CASSLQAPGHGYTF.

Only a few counts were recorded for this clonotype. The rearrangement links TRBV5-1 to TRBJ2-1; D perhaps matches TRBD2 (7 bases). Trimming removed 6 bases at V and 2 bases at J, with 15 bases between. Per germline, CDR1 SGHRS and CDR2 YFSETQ. The CDR3 is 15 residues long. As DNA, the CDR3 is TGCGCCAGCATTATCGTAGGGGGGGCCTACAATGAGCAGTTCTTC. As protein: CASIIVGGAYNEQFF. The entire variable domain, with the rest obtained from reference TRBV5-1 and TRBJ2-1, is as follows: KAGVTQTPRYLIKTRGQQVTLSCSPISGHRSVSWYQQTPGQGLQFLFEYFSETQRNKGNFPGRFSGRQFSNSRSEMNVSTLELGDSALYLCASIIVGGAYNEQFFGPGTRLTVL.

This clonotype occurred many times. This chain connects TRBV4-2 to TRBJ2-1, with 12 bases lining up with TRBD2. The ends lost 1 base at V and 5 bases at J; junction bases unmatched: 6. This CDR3 is 17 amino acids long. Germline-derived CDR1 and CDR2 are LGHNA and YNFKEQ. The CDR3: CASSQALLAGGHNEQFF. The CDR3 DNA is TGTGCCAGCAGCCAAGCCTTACTAGCGGGGGGACACAATGAGCAGTTCTTC.

This clonotype has a handful of counts. Here the CDR3 DNA reads TGTGCCAGCAGCCCGCCGGGGCTGAGCTCCTACAATGAGCAGTTCTTC. Residues: CASSPPGLSSYNEQFF. The rearrangement uses TRBV7-9 and TRBJ2-1; D may correspond to TRBD1 or TRBD2 (5 bases each). The CDR3 extends over 16 amino acids. Between the trimmed V and J ends, which lost 5 bases and 0 bases, there was a span of 14 bases. CDR1 SEHNR and CDR2 FQNEAQ come from the germline V gene (reference sequence).

This clonotype was seen only a few times. The J gene is TRBJ1-2, the V gene TRBV5-1; D not resolved. The germline V gene encodes CDR1 SGHRS and CDR2 YFSETQ. The CDR3 is made up of 12 amino acids. V lost 6 bases and J lost 1, with 7 bases in between. CDR3 amino acids: CASNEGNYGYTF. The CDR3 DNA is TGCGCCAGCAACGAGGGTAACTATGGCTACACCTTC. The full variable domain, with the rest looked up from reference TRBV5-1 and TRBJ1-2, is KAGVTQTPRYLIKTRGQQVTLSCSPISGHRSVSWYQQTPGQGLQFLFEYFSETQRNKGNFPGRFSGRQFSNSRSEMNVSTLELGDSALYLCASNEGNYGYTFGSGTRLTVV.

This clonotype was detected many times. The genes are TRBV28 and TRBJ2-7; TRBD2 agrees at 7 bases. Germline assignment: CDR1 MDHEN and CDR2 SYDVKM. This CDR3 spans 12 amino acids. The V gene end was trimmed by 11 bases and the J gene end by 2 bases; junction bases not matched to a gene: 6. Here the CDR3 DNA reads TGTGCCTCCTCAGGACTAGCCTACGAGCAGTACTTC. Protein sequence: CASSGLAYEQYF. The full variable domain, completed using reference TRBV28 and TRBJ2-7, is DVKVTQSSRYLVKRTGEKVFLECVQDMDHENMFWYRQDPGLGLRLIYFSYDVKMKEKGDIPEGYSVSREKKERFSLILESASTNQTSMYLCASSGLAYEQYFGPGTRLTVT.